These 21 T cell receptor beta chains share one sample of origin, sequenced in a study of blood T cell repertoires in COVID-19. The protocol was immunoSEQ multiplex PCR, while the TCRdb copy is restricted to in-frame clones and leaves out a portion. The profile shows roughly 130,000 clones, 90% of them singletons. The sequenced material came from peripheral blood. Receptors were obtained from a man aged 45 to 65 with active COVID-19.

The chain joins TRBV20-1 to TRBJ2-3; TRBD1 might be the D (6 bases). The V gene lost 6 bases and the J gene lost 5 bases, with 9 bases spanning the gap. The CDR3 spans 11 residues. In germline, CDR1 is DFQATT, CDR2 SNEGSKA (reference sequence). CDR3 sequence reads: CSAGGVDTQYF. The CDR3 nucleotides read TGCAGTGCAGGGGGTGTAGATACGCAGTATTTT.

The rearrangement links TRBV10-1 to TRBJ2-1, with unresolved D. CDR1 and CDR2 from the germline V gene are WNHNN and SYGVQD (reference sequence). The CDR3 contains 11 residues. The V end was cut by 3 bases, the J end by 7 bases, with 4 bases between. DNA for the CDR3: TGCGCCAGCAGTGAAGAGAATGAGCAGTTCTTC. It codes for CASSEENEQFF.

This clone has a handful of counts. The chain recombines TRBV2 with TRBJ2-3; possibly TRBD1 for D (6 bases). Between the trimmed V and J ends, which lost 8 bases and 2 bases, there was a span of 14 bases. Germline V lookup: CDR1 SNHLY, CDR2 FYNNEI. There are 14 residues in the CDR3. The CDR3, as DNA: TGTGCCAGCGGGAAGCAGGGGTACACAGATACGCAGTATTTT. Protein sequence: CASGKQGYTDTQYF.

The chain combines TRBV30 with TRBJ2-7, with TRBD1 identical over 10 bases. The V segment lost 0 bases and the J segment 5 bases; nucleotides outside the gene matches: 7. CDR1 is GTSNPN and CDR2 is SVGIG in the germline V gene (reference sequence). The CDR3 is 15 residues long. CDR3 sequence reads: CAWSVSGQGTNEQYV. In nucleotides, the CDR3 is TGTGCCTGGAGTGTCTCGGGACAGGGGACTAACGAGCAGTACGTC.

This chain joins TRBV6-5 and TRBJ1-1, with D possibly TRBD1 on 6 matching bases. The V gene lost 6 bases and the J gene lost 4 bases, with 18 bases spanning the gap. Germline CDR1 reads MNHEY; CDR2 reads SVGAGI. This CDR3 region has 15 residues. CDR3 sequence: CASRARGRPGTEAFF. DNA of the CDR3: TGTGCCAGCAGAGCCAGGGGACGGCCAGGCACTGAAGCTTTCTTT.

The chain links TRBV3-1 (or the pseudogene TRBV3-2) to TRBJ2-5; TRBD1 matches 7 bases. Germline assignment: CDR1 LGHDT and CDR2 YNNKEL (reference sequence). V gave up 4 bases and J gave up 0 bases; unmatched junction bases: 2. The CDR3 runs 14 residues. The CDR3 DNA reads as TGTGCCAGCAGCCTCAGGGGGAACCAAGAGACCCAGTACTTC. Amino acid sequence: CASSLRGNQETQYF.

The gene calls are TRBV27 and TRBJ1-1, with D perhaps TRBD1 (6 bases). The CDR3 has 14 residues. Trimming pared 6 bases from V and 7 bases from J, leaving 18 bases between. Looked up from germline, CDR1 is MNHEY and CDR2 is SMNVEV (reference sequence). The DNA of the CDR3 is TGTGCCAGCAGCCCCAGGACAGCTACCAGTGAAGCTTTCTTT. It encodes CASSPRTATSEAFF.

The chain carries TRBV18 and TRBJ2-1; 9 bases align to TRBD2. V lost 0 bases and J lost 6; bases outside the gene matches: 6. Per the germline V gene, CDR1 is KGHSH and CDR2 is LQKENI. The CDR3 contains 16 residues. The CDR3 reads CASSPPIGLAINEQFF. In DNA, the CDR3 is TGTGCCAGCTCACCACCGATTGGACTAGCGATCAATGAGCAGTTCTTC.

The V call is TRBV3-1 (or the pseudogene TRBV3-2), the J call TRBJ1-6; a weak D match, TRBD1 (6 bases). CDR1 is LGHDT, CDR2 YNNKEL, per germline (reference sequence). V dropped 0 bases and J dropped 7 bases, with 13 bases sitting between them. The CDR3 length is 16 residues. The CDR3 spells CASSQDSGGKNSPLHF. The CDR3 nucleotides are TGTGCCAGCAGCCAAGATTCGGGGGGCAAGAATTCACCCCTCCACTTT.

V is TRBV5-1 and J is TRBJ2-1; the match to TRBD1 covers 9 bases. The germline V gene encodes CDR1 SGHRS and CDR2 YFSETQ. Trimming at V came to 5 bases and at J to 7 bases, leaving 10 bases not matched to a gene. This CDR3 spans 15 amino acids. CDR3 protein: CASSPGQGKGNEQFF. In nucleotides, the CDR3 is TGCGCCAGCAGTCCCGGACAGGGGAAGGGAAATGAGCAGTTCTTC.

The chain's CDR3 is CSASLSTGGPNNEQFF. The CDR3 DNA reads TGCAGTGCTAGTTTGAGTACGGGAGGGCCAAACAATGAGCAGTTCTTC. This chain connects TRBV20-1 to TRBJ2-1; 8 positions agree with TRBD2. V was pared by 3 bases and J by 5 bases, with 12 bases of the junction left unmatched. Germline-derived CDR1 and CDR2 are DFQATT and SNEGSKA (reference sequence). The CDR3 extends over 16 amino acids.

CDR3 DNA: TGTGCCAGCAGCACAAGGACTAGCGGTTACAATGAGCAGTTCTTC. Translating gives CASSTRTSGYNEQFF. The chain combines TRBV7-2 with TRBJ2-1; TRBD2 matches at 10 bases. This CDR3 region has 15 residues. After removal of 5 bases from V and 4 bases from J, the junction contained 5 bases not matched to a gene. Germline CDR1 SGHTA, CDR2 FQGNSA.

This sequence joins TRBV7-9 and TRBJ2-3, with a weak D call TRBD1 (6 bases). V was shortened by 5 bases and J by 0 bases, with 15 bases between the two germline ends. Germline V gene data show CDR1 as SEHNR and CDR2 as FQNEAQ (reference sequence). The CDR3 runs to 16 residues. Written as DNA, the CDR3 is TGTGCCAGCAGCCGGACAGTGGGGGTTAGCACAGATACGCAGTATTTT. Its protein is CASSRTVGVSTDTQYF.

The CDR3 here is CASSPSTTYSGNTIYF. In nucleotides, the CDR3 is TGTGCCAGCTCACCATCGACTACATACTCTGGAAACACCATATATTTT. This chain connects TRBV18 to TRBJ1-3; D remains unclear. The CDR3 is 16 amino acids. Per germline, CDR1 KGHSH and CDR2 LQKENI. Trimming cost V 2 bases and J 0 bases, with 11 bases left between them.

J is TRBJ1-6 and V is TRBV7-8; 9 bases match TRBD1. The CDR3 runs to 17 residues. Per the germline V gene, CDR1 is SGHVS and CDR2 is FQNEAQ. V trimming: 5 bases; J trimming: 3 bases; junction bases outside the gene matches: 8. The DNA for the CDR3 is TGTGCCAGCAGCCCAAAGCGGACAGGGGTCTATAATTCACCCCTCCACTTT. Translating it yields CASSPKRTGVYNSPLHF.

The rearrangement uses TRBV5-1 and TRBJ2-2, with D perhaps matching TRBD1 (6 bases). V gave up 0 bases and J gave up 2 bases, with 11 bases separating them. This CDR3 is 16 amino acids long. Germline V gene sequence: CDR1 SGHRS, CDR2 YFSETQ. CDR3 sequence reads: CASSLAGAKNTGELFF. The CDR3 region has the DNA TGCGCCAGCAGCTTGGCAGGGGCCAAAAACACCGGGGAGCTGTTTTTT. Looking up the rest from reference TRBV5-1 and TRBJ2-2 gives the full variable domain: KAGVTQTPRYLIKTRGQQVTLSCSPISGHRSVSWYQQTPGQGLQFLFEYFSETQRNKGNFPGRFSGRQFSNSRSEMNVSTLELGDSALYLCASSLAGAKNTGELFFGEGSRLTVL.

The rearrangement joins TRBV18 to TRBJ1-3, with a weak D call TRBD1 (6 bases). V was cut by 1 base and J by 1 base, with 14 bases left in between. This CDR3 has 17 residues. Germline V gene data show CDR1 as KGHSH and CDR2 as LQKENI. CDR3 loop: CASSPLSRDTSGNTIYF. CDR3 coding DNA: TGTGCCAGCTCACCACTTTCCCGGGACACTTCTGGAAACACCATATATTTT.

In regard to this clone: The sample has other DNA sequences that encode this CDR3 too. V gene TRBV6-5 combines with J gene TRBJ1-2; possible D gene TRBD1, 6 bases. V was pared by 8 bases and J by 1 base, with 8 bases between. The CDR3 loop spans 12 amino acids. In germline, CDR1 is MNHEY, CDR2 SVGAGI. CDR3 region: CASRTVNYGYTF. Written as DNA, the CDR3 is TGTGCCAGCCGGACAGTTAACTATGGCTACACCTTC.

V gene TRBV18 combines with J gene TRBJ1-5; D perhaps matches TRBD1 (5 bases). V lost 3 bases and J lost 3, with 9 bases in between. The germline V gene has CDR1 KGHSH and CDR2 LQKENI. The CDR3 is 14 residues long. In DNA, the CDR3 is TGTGCCAGCTCACCCCAGGGAAACAATCAGCCCCAGCATTTT. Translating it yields CASSPQGNNQPQHF.

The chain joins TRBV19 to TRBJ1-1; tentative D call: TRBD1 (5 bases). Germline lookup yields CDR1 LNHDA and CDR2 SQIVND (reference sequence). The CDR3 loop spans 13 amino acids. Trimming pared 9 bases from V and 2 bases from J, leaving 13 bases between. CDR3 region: CASKSRENTEAFF. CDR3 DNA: TGTGCCAGCAAATCCAGGGAAAACACTGAAGCTTTCTTT.

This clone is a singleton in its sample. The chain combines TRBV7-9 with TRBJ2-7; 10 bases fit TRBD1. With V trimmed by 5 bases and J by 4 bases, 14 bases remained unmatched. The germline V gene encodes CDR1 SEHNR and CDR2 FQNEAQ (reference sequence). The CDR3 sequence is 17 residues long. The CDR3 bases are TGTGCCAGCAGCCGAGACAGGGGACAGGGGCGTATATACGAGCAGTACTTC. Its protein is CASSRDRGQGRIYEQYF.